Listed below are T cell receptor beta chains from one sample, sequenced in a study of cytomegalovirus exposure and HLA in healthy donors. The repertoire was sequenced with immunoSEQ multiplex PCR; TCRdb's copy has only in-frame clones and lacks some. This sample has under 300,000 clones; around 85% occur once, and the top ten carry 0.95% to 1.5%. The sample comprised PBMCs. Source of these receptors: a young woman in good health and CMV-seropositive. CDR3s include the opening cysteine and the closing phenylalanine or tryptophan. Fields, in order: clone size, D gene, V gene, J gene, CDR3 length, CDR3 protein, CDR3 DNA. The D gene is left open where the match is weak. The size field is filled for only some rows; it gives once, few, many or a size class.

once	.	TRBV10-3	TRBJ2-3	12	CAISTGTDTQYF	TGTGCCATCAGTACAGGGACAGATACGCAGTATTTT
.	.	TRBV6-1	TRBJ2-1	13	CASSALPDSEQFF	TGTGCCAGCAGTGCCTTACCAGACAGTGAGCAGTTCTTC
.	.	TRBV7-3	TRBJ2-7	15	CASSFETGNAYEQYF	TGTGCCAGCAGCTTCGAAACAGGGAACGCCTACGAGCAGTACTTC
.	.	TRBV6-1	TRBJ1-1	14	CASRESREDTEAFF	TGTGCCAGCAGGGAAAGTCGTGAGGACACTGAAGCTTTCTTT
once	.	TRBV5-1	TRBJ2-1	16	CASSPVQAATYNEQFF	TGCGCCAGCAGCCCAGTCCAAGCGGCCACCTACAATGAGCAGTTCTTC
.	TRBD1	TRBV5-1	TRBJ2-1	13	CASSMTGEFEQFF	TGCGCCAGCAGCATGACAGGGGAGTTCGAGCAGTTCTTC
.	TRBD1	TRBV18	TRBJ2-2	22	CASSPRLKNPIGQGRNTGELFF	TGTGCCAGCTCACCCCGCCTAAAAAACCCAATTGGACAGGGTAGGAACACCGGGGAGCTGTTTTTT
.	TRBD2	TRBV27	TRBJ2-3	15	CASSPTSPHTDTQYF	TGTGCCAGCAGCCCGACTAGCCCACACACAGATACGCAGTATTTT
once	.	TRBV27	TRBJ2-4	14	CASSFQGSFDIQYF	TGTGCCAGCAGTTTTCAGGGAAGCTTTGACATTCAGTACTTC
.	.	TRBV28	TRBJ1-3	17	CASSLLQGAGSGNTIYF	TGTGCCAGCAGTTTATTGCAGGGCGCAGGATCTGGAAACACCATATATTTT
.	.	TRBV23-1	TRBJ1-2	13	CASNIRVNYGYTF	TGCGCCAGCAATATCAGGGTTAACTATGGCTACACCTTC
.	TRBD2	TRBV2	TRBJ2-7	11	CASSVAGVWYF	TGTGCCAGCAGCGTAGCGGGAGTATGGTACTTC
.	.	TRBV5-1	TRBJ1-5	15	CASSPTGSSNQPQHF	TGCGCCAGCAGCCCTACAGGGTCCAGCAATCAGCCCCAGCATTTT
.	.	TRBV2	TRBJ2-1	15	CASRLGGASYNEQFF	TGTGCCAGCAGACTGGGCGGGGCCTCCTACAATGAGCAGTTCTTC
.	.	TRBV5-1	TRBJ2-7	14	CASSPADYSYEQYF	TGCGCCAGCAGCCCGGCCGACTACTCCTACGAGCAGTACTTC
.	.	TRBV29-1	TRBJ1-1	14	CSVLRGGEATEAFF	TGCAGCGTTTTAAGGGGCGGTGAGGCAACTGAAGCTTTCTTT
.	TRBD1	TRBV4-2	TRBJ1-3	17	CASSQGWGQGSGNTIYF	TGTGCCAGCAGCCAGGGGTGGGGACAGGGGTCTGGAAACACCATATATTTT
.	TRBD1	TRBV5-4	TRBJ2-1	14	CASSLVGGGNEQFF	TGTGCCAGCAGCTTGGTAGGGGGCGGGAATGAGCAGTTCTTC
.	.	TRBV5-6	TRBJ2-3	16	CASSFKSSKSTDTQYF	TGTGCCAGCAGCTTTAAGTCTAGCAAGAGCACAGATACGCAGTATTTT
.	.	TRBV2	TRBJ1-2	16	CASSEPGRGDNYGYTF	TGTGCCAGCAGTGAACCCGGCAGGGGCGATAACTATGGCTACACCTTC
.	TRBD2	TRBV6-1	TRBJ2-3	21	CASSEEEWTSGRVLGTDTQYF	TGTGCCAGCAGTGAAGAGGAATGGACTAGCGGGAGGGTGCTTGGCACAGATACGCAGTATTTT
.	TRBD2	TRBV7-2	TRBJ2-5	14	CASSLGLAEETQYF	TGTGCCAGCAGCTTAGGACTAGCTGAAGAGACCCAGTACTTC
.	TRBD1	TRBV18	TRBJ2-7	14	CASSTQGVPYEQYF	TGTGCCAGCTCCACACAGGGGGTTCCCTACGAGCAGTACTTC
once	.	TRBV9	TRBJ2-2	16	CASSVGGTGNTGELFF	TGTGCCAGCAGCGTAGGAGGGACTGGGAACACCGGGGAGCTGTTTTTT
.	.	TRBV28	TRBJ1-1	14	CASIPTGLGTEAFF	TGTGCCAGCATCCCTACAGGGCTCGGCACTGAAGCTTTCTTT
.	.	TRBV5-1	TRBJ2-7	13	CASSFTTSNEQYF	TGCGCCAGCAGCTTCACCACTAGCAACGAGCAGTACTTC
.	.	TRBV15	TRBJ2-5	16	CATSRDIGGLEETQYF	TGTGCCACCAGCAGAGATATTGGCGGGTTGGAAGAGACCCAGTACTTC
.	.	TRBV7-9	TRBJ1-2	11	CASSFGYGYTF	TGTGCCAGCAGCTTCGGGTATGGCTACACCTTC
.	.	TRBV27	TRBJ1-5	13	CASSLGRNQPQHF	TGTGCCAGCAGTTTAGGCAGAAATCAGCCCCAGCATTTT
.	.	TRBV5-6	TRBJ1-2	15	CASTSPAGGKYGYTF	TGTGCCAGCACCTCGCCAGCCGGGGGGAAATATGGCTACACCTTC
.	.	TRBV7-6	TRBJ2-1	19	CASSLSVWVPGTLYNEQFF	TGTGCCAGCAGCTTATCGGTATGGGTACCTGGGACACTATACAATGAGCAGTTCTTC
.	.	TRBV25-1	TRBJ1-2	12	CASSGLSYGYTF	TGTGCCAGCAGTGGACTGAGCTATGGCTACACCTTC
.	TRBD1	TRBV18	TRBJ1-2	15	CASSPRDRALYGYTF	TGTGCCAGCTCACCAAGGGACAGGGCCCTCTATGGCTACACCTTC
.	.	TRBV9	TRBJ1-5	15	CASSGEGRSNQPQHF	TGTGCCAGCAGCGGGGAGGGGCGAAGCAATCAGCCCCAGCATTTT
.	.	TRBV9	TRBJ1-2	15	CASSVQGNSNYGYTF	TGTGCCAGCAGCGTGCAGGGAAATTCTAACTATGGCTACACCTTC
.	.	TRBV6-1	TRBJ2-3	13	CAGGDLGTDTQYF	TGTGCCGGCGGAGATTTAGGCACAGATACGCAGTATTTT